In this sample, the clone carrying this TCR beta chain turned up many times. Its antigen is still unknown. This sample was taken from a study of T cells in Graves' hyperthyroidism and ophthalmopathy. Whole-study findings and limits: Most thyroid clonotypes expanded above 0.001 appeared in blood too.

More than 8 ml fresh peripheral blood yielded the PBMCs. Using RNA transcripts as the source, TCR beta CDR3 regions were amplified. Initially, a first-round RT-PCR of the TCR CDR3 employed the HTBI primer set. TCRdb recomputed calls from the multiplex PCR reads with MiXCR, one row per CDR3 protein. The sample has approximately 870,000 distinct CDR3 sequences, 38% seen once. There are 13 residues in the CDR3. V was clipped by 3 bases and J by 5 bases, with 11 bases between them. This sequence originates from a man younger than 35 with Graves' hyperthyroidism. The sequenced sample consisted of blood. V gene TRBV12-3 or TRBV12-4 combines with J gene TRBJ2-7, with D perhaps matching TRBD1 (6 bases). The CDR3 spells CASSLWTADEQYF. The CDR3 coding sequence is TGTGCCAGCAGTTTGTGGACAGCAGACGAGCAGTACTTC.